The source of this T cell receptor (beta chain) is a study of T cell responses to AZD1222 COVID-19 vaccine. General observations from the study: Spike-wide vaccine-associated CD4 TCRs dominated at 160-218 and 743-854. Reports indicate that nearly half of spike-specific TCRs are directed at unmutated variant regions.

V lost 8 bases and J 8 bases, leaving 19 bases between the germline ends. Germline V gives CDR1 SQVTM, CDR2 ANQGSEA. CDR3 length: 13 residues. Produced via immunoSEQ multiplex PCR; TCRdb's table is partial and in-frame only. The profile shows 140,000 to 150,000 clones, 88% of them singletons. Note on this clone: Its cognate antigen is unknown.

V usage is TRBV29-1 and J usage is TRBJ2-1, with TRBD1 as a possible D gene (5 bases). The clonotype was recovered from an adult who received the MenACWY meningococcal vaccine as a control. The specimen was peripheral blood, collected 28 days after the second dose of the MenACWY control vaccine. CDR3 sequence (DNA): TGCAGCCTCGTCTTCAGGGTAGGGTATGAGCAGTTCTTC. Its translation: CSLVFRVGYEQFF.